The clone carrying this T cell receptor (beta chain) has only one observation. The sample originates from a study of shared clonotypes between healthy human individuals. Across the whole study: Samples came from two female and a few male donors aged 18 to 49.

Assay used: immunoSEQ multiplex PCR; TCRdb lists only in-frame clones, some missing. Here the sample spans approximately 2,000,000 clones, around 93% being singletons. Looked up from germline, CDR1 is SGHTA and CDR2 is FQGTGA. V lost 3 bases, J lost 0 bases, and 11 bases lay in between. The CDR3 spans 16 residues. The clonotype was recovered from a man younger than 35 in good health. Some clones in this sample may be carry-over from other donors' samples. The V and J genes are TRBV7-3 and TRBJ2-2; D is perhaps TRBD1 (6 bases). The specimen sequenced was naive CD4+ T cells from PBMCs. Subset given: CD45RA+ positively selected. The CDR3 sequence: CASSFGTPANTGELFF. The CDR3, as DNA: TGTGCCAGCAGCTTCGGGACACCCGCGAACACCGGGGAGCTGTTTTTT.